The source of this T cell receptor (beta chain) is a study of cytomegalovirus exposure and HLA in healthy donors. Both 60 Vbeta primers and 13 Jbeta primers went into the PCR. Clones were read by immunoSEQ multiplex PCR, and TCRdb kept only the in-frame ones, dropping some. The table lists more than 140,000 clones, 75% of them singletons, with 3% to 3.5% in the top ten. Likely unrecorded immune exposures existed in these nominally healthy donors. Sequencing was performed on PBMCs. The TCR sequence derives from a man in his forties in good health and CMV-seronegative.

The CDR3 sequence: CASRSRGGWQYF. DNA for the CDR3: TGTGCCAGCAGGTCCCGGGGTGGGTGGCAGTACTTC. The genes are TRBV7-2 and TRBJ2-7, with D possibly matching TRBD2 (5 bases). Trimming cost V 6 bases and J 9 bases, with 15 bases left between them. Germline CDR1 is SGHTA and CDR2 is FQGNSA. This CDR3 is built from 12 residues.